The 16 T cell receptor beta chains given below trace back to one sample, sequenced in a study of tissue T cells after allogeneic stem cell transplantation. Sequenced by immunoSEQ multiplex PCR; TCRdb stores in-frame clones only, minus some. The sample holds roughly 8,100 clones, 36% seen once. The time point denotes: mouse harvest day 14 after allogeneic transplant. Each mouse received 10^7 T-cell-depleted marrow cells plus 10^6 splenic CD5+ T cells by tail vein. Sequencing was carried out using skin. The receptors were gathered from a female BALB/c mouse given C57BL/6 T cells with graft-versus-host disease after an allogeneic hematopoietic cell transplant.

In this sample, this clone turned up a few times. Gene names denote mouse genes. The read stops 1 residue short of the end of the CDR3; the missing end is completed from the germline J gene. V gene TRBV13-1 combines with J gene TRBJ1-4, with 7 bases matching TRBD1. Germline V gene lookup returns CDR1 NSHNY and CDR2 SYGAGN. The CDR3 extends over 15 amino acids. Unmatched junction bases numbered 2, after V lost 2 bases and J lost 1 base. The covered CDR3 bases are TGTGCCAGCAGTGACCGGGACAGTTCCAACGAAAGATTATTT. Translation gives CASSDRDSSNERLF. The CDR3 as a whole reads CASSDRDSSNERLFF.

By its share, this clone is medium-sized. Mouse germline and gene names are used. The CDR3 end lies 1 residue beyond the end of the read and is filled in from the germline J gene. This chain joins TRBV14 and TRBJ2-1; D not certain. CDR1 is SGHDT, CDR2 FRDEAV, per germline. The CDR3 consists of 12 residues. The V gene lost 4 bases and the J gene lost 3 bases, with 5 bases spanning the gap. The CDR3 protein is CASSQVYAEQFF. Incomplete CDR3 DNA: TGTGCCAGCAGTCAAGTCTATGCTGAGCAGTTC.

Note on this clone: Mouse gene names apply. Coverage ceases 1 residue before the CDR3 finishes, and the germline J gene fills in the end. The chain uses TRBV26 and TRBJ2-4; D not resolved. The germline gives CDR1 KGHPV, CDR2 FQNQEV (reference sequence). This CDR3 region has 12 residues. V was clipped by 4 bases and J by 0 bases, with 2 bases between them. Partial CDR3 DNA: TGTGCCAGCAGTCCTAGTCAAAACACCTTGTAC. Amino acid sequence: CASSPSQNTLY. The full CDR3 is CASSPSQNTLYF. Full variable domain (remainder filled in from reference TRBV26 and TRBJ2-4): NSKVIQTPRYLVKGQGQKAKMRCIPEKGHPVVFWYQQNKNNEFKFLINFQNQEVLQQIDMTEKRFSAECPSNSPCSLEIQSSEAGDSALYLCASSPSQNTLYFGAGTRLSVL.

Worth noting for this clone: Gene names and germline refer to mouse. The covered CDR3 bases are TGTGCAAGCAGCTGGGGGACCCAAGACACCCAGTAC. This codes for CASSWGTQDTQY. The whole CDR3 reads CASSWGTQDTQYF. The rearrangement joins TRBV16 to TRBJ2-5; TRBD1 or TRBD2 may be the D gene (5 bases each). Coverage ceases 1 residue before the CDR3 finishes, and the germline J gene fills in the end. The length of the CDR3 is 13 residues. Deletions cut 4 bases from V and 2 bases from J, with 7 bases between. Germline assignment: CDR1 SGHSA and CDR2 FRNQAP.

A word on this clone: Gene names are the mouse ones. Incomplete CDR3 DNA: TGTGCCAGCAGTCCCCTGGGGGAAGACACCCAGTAC. Encoded protein: CASSPLGEDTQY. From start to end, the CDR3 is CASSPLGEDTQYF. The chain employs TRBV26 and TRBJ2-5, with TRBD2 matching 7 bases. The CDR3 end falls 1 residue outside the read, so it is completed with the germline J gene. Germline lookup yields CDR1 KGHPV and CDR2 FQNQEV (reference sequence). J was trimmed by 4 bases and V by 4 bases; bases with no gene match: 2. The CDR3 is 13 amino acids.

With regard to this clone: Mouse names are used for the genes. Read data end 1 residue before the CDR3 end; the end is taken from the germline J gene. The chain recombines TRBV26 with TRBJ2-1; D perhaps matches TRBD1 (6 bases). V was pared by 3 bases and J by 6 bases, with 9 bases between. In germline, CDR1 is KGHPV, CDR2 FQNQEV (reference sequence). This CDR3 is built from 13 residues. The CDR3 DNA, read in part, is TGTGCCAGCAGTCTCTCAGGGGTTGCTGAGCAGTTC. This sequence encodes CASSLSGVAEQF. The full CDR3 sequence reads CASSLSGVAEQFF.

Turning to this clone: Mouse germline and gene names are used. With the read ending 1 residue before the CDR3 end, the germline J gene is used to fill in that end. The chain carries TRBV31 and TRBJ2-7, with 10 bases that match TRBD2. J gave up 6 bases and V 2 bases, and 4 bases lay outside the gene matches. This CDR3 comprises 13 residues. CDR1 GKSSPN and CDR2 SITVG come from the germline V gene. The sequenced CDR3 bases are TGTGCCTGGAGTTTCGACTGGGGGGTTGAACAGTAC. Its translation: CAWSFDWGVEQY. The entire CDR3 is CAWSFDWGVEQYF.

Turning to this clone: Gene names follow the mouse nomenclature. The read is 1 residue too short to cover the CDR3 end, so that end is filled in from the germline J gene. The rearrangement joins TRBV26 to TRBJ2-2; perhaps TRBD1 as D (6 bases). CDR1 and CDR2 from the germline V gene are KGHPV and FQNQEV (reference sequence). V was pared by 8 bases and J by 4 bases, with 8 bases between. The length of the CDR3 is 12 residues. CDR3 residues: CASHRVTGQLYF. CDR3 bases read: TGTGCCAGCCACAGGGTCACCGGGCAGCTCTAC. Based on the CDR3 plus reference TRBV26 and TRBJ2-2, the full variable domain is NSKVIQTPRYLVKGQGQKAKMRCIPEKGHPVVFWYQQNKNNEFKFLINFQNQEVLQQIDMTEKRFSAECPSNSPCSLEIQSSEAGDSALYLCASHRVTGQLYFGEGSKLTVL.

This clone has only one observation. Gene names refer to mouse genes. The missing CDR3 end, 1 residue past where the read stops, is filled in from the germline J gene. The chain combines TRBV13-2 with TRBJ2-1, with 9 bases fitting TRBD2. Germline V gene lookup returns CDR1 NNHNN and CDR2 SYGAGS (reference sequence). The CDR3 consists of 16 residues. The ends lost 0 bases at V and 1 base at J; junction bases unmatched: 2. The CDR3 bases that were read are TGTGCCAGCGGTGATGCATGGGGGGGCAACTATGCTGAGCAGTTC. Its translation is CASGDAWGGNYAEQF. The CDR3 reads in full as CASGDAWGGNYAEQFF.

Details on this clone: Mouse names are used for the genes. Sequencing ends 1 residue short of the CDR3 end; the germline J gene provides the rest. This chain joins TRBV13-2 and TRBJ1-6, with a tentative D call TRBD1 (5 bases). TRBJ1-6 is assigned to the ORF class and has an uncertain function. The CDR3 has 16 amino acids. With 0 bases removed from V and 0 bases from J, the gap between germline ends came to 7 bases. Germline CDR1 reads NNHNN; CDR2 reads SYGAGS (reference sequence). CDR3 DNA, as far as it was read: TGTGCCAGCGGTGATGCGGGGCTTTCCTATAATTCGCCCCTCTAC. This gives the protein CASGDAGLSYNSPLY. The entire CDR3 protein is CASGDAGLSYNSPLYF.

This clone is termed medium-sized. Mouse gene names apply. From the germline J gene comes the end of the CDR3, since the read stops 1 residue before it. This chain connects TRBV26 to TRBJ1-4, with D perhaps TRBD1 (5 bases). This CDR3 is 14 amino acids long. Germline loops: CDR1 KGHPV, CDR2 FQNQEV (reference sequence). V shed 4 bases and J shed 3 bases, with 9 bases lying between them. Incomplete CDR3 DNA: TGTGCCAGCAGTCCCGGGACTGCCAACGAAAGATTATTT. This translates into CASSPGTANERLF. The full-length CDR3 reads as CASSPGTANERLFF.

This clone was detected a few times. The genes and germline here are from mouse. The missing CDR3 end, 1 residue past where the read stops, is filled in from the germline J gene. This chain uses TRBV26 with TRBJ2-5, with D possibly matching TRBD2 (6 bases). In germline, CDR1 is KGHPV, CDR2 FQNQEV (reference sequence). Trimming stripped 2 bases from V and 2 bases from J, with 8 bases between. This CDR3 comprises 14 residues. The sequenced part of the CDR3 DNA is TGTGCCAGCAGTCTGCTGGGGACCCAAGACACCCAGTAC. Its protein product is CASSLLGTQDTQY. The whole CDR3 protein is CASSLLGTQDTQYF. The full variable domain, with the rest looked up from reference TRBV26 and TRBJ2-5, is NSKVIQTPRYLVKGQGQKAKMRCIPEKGHPVVFWYQQNKNNEFKFLINFQNQEVLQQIDMTEKRFSAECPSNSPCSLEIQSSEAGDSALYLCASSLLGTQDTQYFGPGTRLLVL.

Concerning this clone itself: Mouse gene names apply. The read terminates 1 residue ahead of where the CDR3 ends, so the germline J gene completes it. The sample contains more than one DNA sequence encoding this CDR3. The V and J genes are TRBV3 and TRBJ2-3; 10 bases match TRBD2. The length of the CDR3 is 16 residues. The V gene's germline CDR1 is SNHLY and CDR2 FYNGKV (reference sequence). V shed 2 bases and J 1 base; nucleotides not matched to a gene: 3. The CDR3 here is CASSLLGGRGAETLYF. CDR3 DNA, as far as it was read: TGTGCCAGCAGCTTACTGGGGGGGCGGGGTGCAGAAACGCTGTAT.

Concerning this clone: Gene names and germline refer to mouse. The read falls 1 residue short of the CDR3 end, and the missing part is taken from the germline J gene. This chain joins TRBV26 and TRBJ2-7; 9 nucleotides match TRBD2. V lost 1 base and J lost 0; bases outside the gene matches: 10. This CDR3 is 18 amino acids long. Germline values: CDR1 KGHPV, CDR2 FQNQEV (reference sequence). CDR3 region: CASSLWEDWGPSSYEQYF. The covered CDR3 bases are TGTGCCAGCAGTCTGTGGGAGGACTGGGGCCCGAGCTCCTATGAACAGTAC.

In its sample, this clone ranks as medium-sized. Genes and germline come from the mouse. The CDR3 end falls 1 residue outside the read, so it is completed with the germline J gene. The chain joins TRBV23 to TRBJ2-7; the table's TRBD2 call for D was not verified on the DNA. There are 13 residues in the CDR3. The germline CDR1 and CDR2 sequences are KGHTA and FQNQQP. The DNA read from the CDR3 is TGCTCCAGCAGTCAATTCTGGAACCATGAACAGTAC. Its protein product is CSSSQFWNHEQY. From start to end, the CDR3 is CSSSQFWNHEQYF.

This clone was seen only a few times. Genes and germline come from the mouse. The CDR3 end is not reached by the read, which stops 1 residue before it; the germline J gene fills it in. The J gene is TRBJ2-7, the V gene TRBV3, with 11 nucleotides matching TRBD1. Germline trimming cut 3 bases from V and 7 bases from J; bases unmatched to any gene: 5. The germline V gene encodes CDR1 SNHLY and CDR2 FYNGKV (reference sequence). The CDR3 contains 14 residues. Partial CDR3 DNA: TGTGCCAGCAGCTTCCGGGACAGGGGGAGAGAACAGTAC. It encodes CASSFRDRGREQY. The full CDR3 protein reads CASSFRDRGREQYF.